The 24 T cell receptor beta chains in this list originate from one sample, sequenced in a study of T cell changes during pregnancy in multiple sclerosis. Assay used: immunoSEQ multiplex PCR; TCRdb lists only in-frame clones, some missing. This table has tens of thousands of clones, approximately 91% appearing once. Here the sequenced sample was peripheral blood, taken in the third trimester of pregnancy. The receptor source for this set is a female donor with multiple sclerosis, enrolled in a pregnancy study.

This sequence joins TRBV28 and TRBJ1-2; D not resolved. Between the trimmed V and J ends, which lost 1 base and 4 bases, there was a span of 7 bases. Germline V CDR1 and CDR2: MDHEN, SYDVKM. This CDR3 region has 13 residues. CDR3 DNA sequence: TGTGCCAGCAGTTTATCCAACAGCTATGGCTACACCTTC. Its protein product is CASSLSNSYGYTF.

This chain links TRBV9 with TRBJ1-2; 7 positions match TRBD1. V gave up 1 base and J gave up 4 bases; unmatched junction bases: 7. In germline, CDR1 is SGDLS, CDR2 YYNGEE. CDR3 length equals 15 residues. The CDR3 region is CASSVRDRTIYGYTF. As DNA, the CDR3 is TGTGCCAGCAGCGTACGGGACAGAACCATCTATGGCTACACCTTC.

V gene TRBV15 combines with J gene TRBJ1-4, with D perhaps matching TRBD1 (5 bases). The germline V gene encodes CDR1 LNHNV and CDR2 YYDKDF (reference sequence). CDR3 length equals 16 residues. The V end was cut by 1 base, the J end by 3 bases, with 12 bases between. The CDR3 is CATSRGGGGANEKLFF. The CDR3 DNA follows: TGTGCCACCAGCAGAGGGGGCGGGGGGGCTAATGAAAAACTGTTTTTT.

This clone has a single count. J is TRBJ2-3 and V is TRBV28; 9 positions agree with TRBD1. The trim removed 3 bases at V and 4 bases at J, leaving 2 bases unmatched. The germline CDR1 and CDR2 sequences are MDHEN and SYDVKM. CDR3 length equals 14 residues. The CDR3 loop is CASSFGTGPDTQYF. CDR3 DNA sequence: TGTGCCAGCAGTTTCGGGACAGGGCCAGATACGCAGTATTTT.

The chain carries TRBV2 and TRBJ2-1; D is possibly TRBD2 (6 bases). CDR3 length equals 14 residues. Germline CDR1 and CDR2: SNHLY and FYNNEI. With 4 bases removed from V and 2 bases from J, the gap between germline ends came to 9 bases. The CDR3 nucleotides are TGTGCCAGCAGTGGGGGGGAAGCCTACAATGAGCAGTTCTTC. Translated: CASSGGEAYNEQFF.

This clone was observed a handful of times. The chain uses TRBV7-3 and TRBJ2-1, with TRBD2 identical over 8 bases. Trimming removed 0 bases from V and 9 bases from J; junction bases left unmatched: 4. Germline V lookup: CDR1 SGHTA, CDR2 FQGTGA. The CDR3 contains 14 residues. Here the CDR3 DNA reads TGTGCCAGCAGCTTAACCGGGGGGGATCGTGAGCAGTTCTTC. It specifies CASSLTGGDREQFF.

The chain couples TRBV12-5 to TRBJ1-1; no firm D call. Germline V gene data show CDR1 as LGHNT and CDR2 as FRNRAP. The V gene lost 4 bases and the J gene lost 4 bases, with 16 bases spanning the gap. The CDR3 totals 15 residues. As DNA, the CDR3 is TGTGCTAGTGGTTCCCGCCCCCCTTCCAGCACTGAAGCTTTCTTT. This translates into CASGSRPPSSTEAFF.

This clone was counted a single time. The V call is TRBV29-1, the J call TRBJ2-1; the match to TRBD2 covers 11 bases. From germline, CDR1 is SQVTM and CDR2 ANQGSEA. V lost 4 bases to trimming and J lost 4 bases; unmatched junction nucleotides: 9. CDR3 size: 16 residues. In nucleotides, the CDR3 is TGCAGCGTTGGAGTAATAGCGGGGGGGGATTACAATGAGCAGTTCTTC. This gives the protein CSVGVIAGGDYNEQFF.

DNA of the CDR3: TGTGCCAGCAGCGGTGGGACTGGCAATACGCAGTATTTT. As protein: CASSGGTGNTQYF. V gene TRBV9 combines with J gene TRBJ2-3, with D possibly being TRBD2 (6 bases). The CDR3 totals 13 residues. The germline V and J ends were trimmed by 3 bases and 7 bases, with 12 bases remaining between them. Germline CDR1 SGDLS, CDR2 YYNGEE.

The J gene is TRBJ2-5, the V gene TRBV4-1; tentatively, D is TRBD1 (6 bases). CDR3 length: 15 amino acids. V was shortened by 4 bases and J by 1 base, with 13 bases between the two germline ends. Germline CDR1 is MGHRA and CDR2 is YSYEKL. CDR3 amino acids: CASSRTRTVQETQYF. CDR3 nucleotides: TGCGCCAGCAGCCGAACCAGGACAGTCCAAGAGACCCAGTACTTC.

V gene TRBV5-1 combines with J gene TRBJ2-1; 8 positions agree with TRBD1. CDR3 length equals 15 residues. The ends lost 0 bases at V and 8 bases at J; junction bases unmatched: 7. Per the germline V gene, CDR1 is SGHRS and CDR2 is YFSETQ. The CDR3 nucleotides read TGCGCCAGCAGCTTGGGGCAGGGGGCTAACGATGAGCAGTTCTTC. Translated, it gives CASSLGQGANDEQFF. Complete variable domain (other parts from reference TRBV5-1 and TRBJ2-1): KAGVTQTPRYLIKTRGQQVTLSCSPISGHRSVSWYQQTPGQGLQFLFEYFSETQRNKGNFPGRFSGRQFSNSRSEMNVSTLELGDSALYLCASSLGQGANDEQFFGPGTRLTVL.

In DNA, the CDR3 is TGTGCCAGCCTCGACAGTAGCTCCTACGAGCAGTACTTC. This encodes CASLDSSSYEQYF. The chain combines TRBV9 with TRBJ2-7; perhaps TRBD1 as D (5 bases). V was shortened by 7 bases and J by 0 bases, with 11 bases between the two germline ends. Germline V gene data show CDR1 as SGDLS and CDR2 as YYNGEE. CDR3 size: 13 residues.

This chain connects TRBV9 to TRBJ2-1; 8 nucleotides agree with TRBD1. CDR1 SGDLS and CDR2 YYNGEE come from the germline V gene. The CDR3 has 16 residues. Unmatched junction bases numbered 12, after V lost 2 bases and J lost 8 bases. The chain's CDR3 is CASSVQLRQGTDEQFF. The CDR3 region has the DNA TGTGCCAGCAGCGTTCAATTGCGACAGGGGACGGATGAGCAGTTCTTC.

This rearrangement joins TRBV19 to TRBJ1-6, with a tentative D call TRBD1 (6 bases). Per the germline V gene, CDR1 is LNHDA and CDR2 is SQIVND (reference sequence). The V end was cut by 4 bases, the J end by 9 bases, with 19 bases between. The CDR3 runs to 16 residues. The CDR3 coding sequence is TGTGCCAGTAGTACGAGGCGGGGGCAGGGCGGTTCACCCCTCCACTTT. The encoded protein is CASSTRRGQGGSPLHF.

V usage is TRBV11-2 and J usage is TRBJ1-1; D not resolved. Trimming shortened V by 5 bases and J by 5 bases, and 15 bases separated the two germline ends. Germline V CDR1 and CDR2: SGHAT, FQNNGV. The CDR3 runs to 14 residues. The CDR3 loop is CASSPALGGTEAFF. In DNA, the CDR3 is TGTGCCAGCAGCCCCGCCTTGGGAGGGACTGAAGCTTTCTTT. Full variable domain (rest looked up from reference TRBV11-2 and TRBJ1-1): EAGVAQSPRYKIIEKRQSVAFWCNPISGHATLYWYQQILGQGPKLLIQFQNNGVVDDSQLPKDRFSAERLKGVDSTLKIQPAKLEDSAVYLCASSPALGGTEAFFGQGTRLTVV.

This clone was counted a single time. The rearrangement joins TRBV27 to TRBJ1-1, with 8 bases matching TRBD1. This CDR3 spans 15 amino acids. The J segment lost 3 bases and the V segment lost 5 bases, leaving 8 bases of the junction unmatched. Germline V gene data show CDR1 as MNHEY and CDR2 as SMNVEV (reference sequence). The CDR3 coding sequence is TGTGCCAGCAGTCCCAGGGGGCCTGGGGACACTGAAGCTTTCTTT. Protein sequence: CASSPRGPGDTEAFF.

The chain carries TRBV23-1 and TRBJ1-5, with D possibly matching TRBD1 (5 bases). TRBV23-1 is flagged as an ORF with uncertain function. This CDR3 region has 16 residues. The V gene lost 3 bases and the J gene lost 0 bases, with 12 bases spanning the gap. Written as DNA, the CDR3 is TGCGCCAGCAGTCACGACGCACAGGATAGCAATCAGCCCCAGCATTTT. It encodes CASSHDAQDSNQPQHF.

The chain combines TRBV4-1 with TRBJ1-1; D not resolved. V dropped 3 bases and J dropped 0 bases, with 14 bases sitting between them. CDR1 and CDR2 (germline): MGHRA, YSYEKL. The CDR3 runs 16 residues. CDR3 DNA sequence: TGCGCCAGCAGCCATGGGGAGTCCCGCATGAACACTGAAGCTTTCTTT. Translating gives CASSHGESRMNTEAFF.

The chain carries TRBV4-2 and TRBJ2-3, with 16 bases that match TRBD2. Germline V gene data show CDR1 as LGHNA and CDR2 as YNFKEQ. V lost 3 bases to trimming and J lost 2 bases; unmatched junction nucleotides: 11. The CDR3 covers 20 residues. The CDR3: CASSQRPGLAGGTNTDTQYF. Written as DNA, the CDR3 is TGTGCCAGCAGCCAGAGACCGGGACTAGCGGGGGGGACAAACACAGATACGCAGTATTTT.

Only a few counts were recorded for this clone. The V and J genes are TRBV30 and TRBJ1-2, with 7 bases lining up with TRBD1. With V trimmed by 3 bases and J by 2 bases, 9 bases remained unmatched. The CDR3 is made up of 15 amino acids. Germline assignment: CDR1 GTSNPN and CDR2 SVGIG (reference sequence). The CDR3 protein is CAWSRSDRVNYGYTF. The DNA of the CDR3 is TGTGCCTGGAGCCGCTCCGACAGGGTGAACTATGGCTACACCTTC.

V is TRBV5-1 and J is TRBJ1-5, with a weak D call TRBD1 (5 bases). The ends were cut back, 3 bases at V and 0 bases at J, with 10 bases in the middle. The CDR3 sequence is 15 residues long. The V gene's germline CDR1 is SGHRS and CDR2 YFSETQ. The CDR3 region is CASSSGDSSNQPQHF. CDR3 bases: TGCGCCAGCAGCTCCGGGGACTCTAGCAATCAGCCCCAGCATTTT.

The J gene is TRBJ2-7, the V gene TRBV7-9; D gene ambiguous. The CDR3 covers 13 residues. Germline-derived CDR1 and CDR2 are SEHNR and FQNEAQ (reference sequence). Between the trimmed V and J ends, which lost 1 base and 0 bases, there was a span of 4 bases. In nucleotides, the CDR3 is TGTGCCAGCAGCTTAGGTATCTCCTACGAGCAGTACTTC. Translating it yields CASSLGISYEQYF.

The CDR3 here is CASTPGGYGYTF. The CDR3 nucleotides read TGTGCCAGCACTCCGGGGGGTTATGGCTACACCTTC. The chain has TRBV5-6 and TRBJ1-2, with D perhaps matching TRBD1 (5 bases). Between the trimmed V and J ends, which lost 6 bases and 5 bases, there was a span of 11 bases. This CDR3 comprises 12 residues. Germline V gene lookup returns CDR1 SGHDT and CDR2 YYEEEE.

The chain combines TRBV18 with TRBJ1-3; TRBD1 is a possible D gene (6 bases). This CDR3 region has 17 residues. Germline lookup yields CDR1 KGHSH and CDR2 LQKENI. Trimming removed 3 bases at V and 0 bases at J, with 15 bases between. The CDR3 DNA reads TGTGCCAGCTCACCTCAACCGGGACAACTCTCTGGAAACACCATATATTTT. It codes for CASSPQPGQLSGNTIYF. Full variable domain (rest looked up from reference TRBV18 and TRBJ1-3): NAGVMQNPRHLVRRRGQEARLRCSPMKGHSHVYWYRQLPEEGLKFMVYLQKENIIDESGMPKERFSAEFPKEGPSILRIQQVVRGDSAAYFCASSPQPGQLSGNTIYFGEGSWLTVV.